This T cell receptor beta chain was documented in a study of blood T cell repertoires in COVID-19. The CDR3 extends over 15 amino acids. V dropped 5 bases and J dropped 0 bases, with 13 bases sitting between them. CDR1 and CDR2 from the germline V gene are MDHEN and SYDVKM. The table came from immunoSEQ multiplex PCR; TCRdb's copy has only in-frame clones and leaves some out. The table records approximately 54,000 clones, about four fifths of them present only once. The TCR comes from a woman between 55 and 75 years old with acute or convalescent COVID-19. The chain recombines TRBV28 with TRBJ1-1, with TRBD1 as a possible D gene (5 bases). The source material was peripheral blood. CDR3 residues: CASSPLIRVNTEAFF. The CDR3 DNA reads TGTGCCAGCAGTCCGCTAATCAGGGTGAACACTGAAGCTTTCTTT.